This entry concerns a single T cell receptor (beta chain). This specimen belongs to a study of shared clonotypes between healthy human individuals. This CDR3 region has 13 residues. V was trimmed by 8 bases and J by 1 base, leaving 8 bases between them. CDR1 is MNHEY, CDR2 SMNVEV, per germline (reference sequence). CD45RO-negative, CCR7-selected cells formed the naive CD8 fraction, which excluded terminally differentiated effector memory CD45RA+ cells. Researchers ran the assay at a deep level. Data came from immunoSEQ multiplex PCR; TCRdb stores just in-frame clones and leaves some out. The table records 750,000 to 1,000,000 clones, approximately 92% of them present only once.

Sequencing was done on a sample of naive CD8+ T cells sorted from blood. The gene calls are TRBV27 and TRBJ2-2; D is unclear. The TCR sequence derives from a man younger than 40 in good health. The CDR3 loop reads CASGGLNTGELFF. In nucleotides, the CDR3 is TGTGCCAGCGGTGGGTTGAACACCGGGGAGCTGTTTTTT.